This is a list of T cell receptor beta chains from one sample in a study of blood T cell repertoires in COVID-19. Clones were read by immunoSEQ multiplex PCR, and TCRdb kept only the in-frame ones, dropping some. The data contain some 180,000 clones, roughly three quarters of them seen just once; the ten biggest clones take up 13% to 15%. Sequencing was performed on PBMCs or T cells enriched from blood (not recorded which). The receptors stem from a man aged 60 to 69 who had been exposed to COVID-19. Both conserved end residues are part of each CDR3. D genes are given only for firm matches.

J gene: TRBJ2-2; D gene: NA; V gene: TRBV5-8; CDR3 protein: CASSLLSHGELFF
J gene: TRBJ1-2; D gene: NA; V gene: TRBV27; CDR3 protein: CASSLLQGSINYGYTF
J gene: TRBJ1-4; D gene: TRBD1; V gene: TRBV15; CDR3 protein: CATSWDGTANEKLFF
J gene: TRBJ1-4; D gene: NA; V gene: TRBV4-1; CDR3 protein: CASSGGSATNEKLFF
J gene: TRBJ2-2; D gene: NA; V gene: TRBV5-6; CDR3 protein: CASSAGGPTGELFF
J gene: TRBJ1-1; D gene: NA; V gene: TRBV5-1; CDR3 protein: CASSLIQGGEAFF
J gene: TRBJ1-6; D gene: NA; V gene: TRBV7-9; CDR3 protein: CASSFRGSGDSPLHF
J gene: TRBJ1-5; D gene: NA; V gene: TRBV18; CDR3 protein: CASSPTGINQPQHF
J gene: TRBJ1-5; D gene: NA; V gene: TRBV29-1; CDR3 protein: CSVGSGVGNQPQHF
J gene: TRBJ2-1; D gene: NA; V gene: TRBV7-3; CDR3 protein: CASSQDPGDEQFF
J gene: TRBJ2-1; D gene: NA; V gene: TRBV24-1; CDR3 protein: CATVSGTNLLGREHHEQFF
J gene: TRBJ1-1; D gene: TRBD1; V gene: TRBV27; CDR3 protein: CASSLTGQGGRAFF
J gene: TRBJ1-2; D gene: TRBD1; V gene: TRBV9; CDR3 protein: CASSGGLGQENYGYTF
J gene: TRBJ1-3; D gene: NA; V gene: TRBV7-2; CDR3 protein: CASSPRGAGKAGNTIYF
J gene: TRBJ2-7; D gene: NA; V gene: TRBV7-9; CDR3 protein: CASSLALGRYEQYF
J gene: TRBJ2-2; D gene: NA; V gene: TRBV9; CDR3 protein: CASSTFGGELFF
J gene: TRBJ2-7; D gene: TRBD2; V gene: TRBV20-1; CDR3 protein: CSASLLAGSHEQYF
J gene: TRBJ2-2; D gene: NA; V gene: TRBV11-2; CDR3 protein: CASSLRQNTGELFF
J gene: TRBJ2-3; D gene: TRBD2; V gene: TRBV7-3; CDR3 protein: CASSPSPGVSGRAVRTQYF
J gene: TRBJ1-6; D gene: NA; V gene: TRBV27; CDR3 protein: CASSLQRAYNSPLHF
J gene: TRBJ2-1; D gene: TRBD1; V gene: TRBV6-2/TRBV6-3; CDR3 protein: CASSLRDRVISEQFF
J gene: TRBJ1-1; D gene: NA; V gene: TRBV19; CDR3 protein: CASSPLTPAGTEAFF
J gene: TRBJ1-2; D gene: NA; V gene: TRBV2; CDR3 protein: CASREGTLSSGGYTF